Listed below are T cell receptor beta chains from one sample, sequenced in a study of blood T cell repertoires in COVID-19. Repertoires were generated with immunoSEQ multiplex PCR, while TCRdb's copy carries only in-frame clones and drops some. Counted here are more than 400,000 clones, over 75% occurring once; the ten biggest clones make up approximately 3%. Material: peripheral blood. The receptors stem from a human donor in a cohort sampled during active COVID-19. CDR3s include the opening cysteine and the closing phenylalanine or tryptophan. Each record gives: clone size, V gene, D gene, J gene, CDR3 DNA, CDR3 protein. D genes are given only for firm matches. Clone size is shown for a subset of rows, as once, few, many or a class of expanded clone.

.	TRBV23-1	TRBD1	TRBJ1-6	TGCGCCAGCAGTCAAGGGATACAGGGGATGAATTCACCCCTCCACTTT	CASSQGIQGMNSPLHF
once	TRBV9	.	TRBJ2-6	TGTGCCAGCACCCGAGGGGGGGCGGGGGCCAACGTCCTGACTTTC	CASTRGGAGANVLTF
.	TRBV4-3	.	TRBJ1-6	TGCGCCAGCAGCCAGATTGGGGGGGAGATCGGTTCACCCCTCCACTTT	CASSQIGGEIGSPLHF
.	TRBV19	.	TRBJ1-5	TGTGCCAGTAGTATAGTAACAGGGTCTCAGCCCCAGCATTTT	CASSIVTGSQPQHF
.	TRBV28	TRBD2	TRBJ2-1	TGTGCCAGCAGGACTAGCGGGAGTCTCCATGAGCAGTTCTTC	CASRTSGSLHEQFF
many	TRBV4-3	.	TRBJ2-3	TGCGCCAGCAGCCAAGATCTAGATAGTAGCACAGATACGCAGTATTTT	CASSQDLDSSTDTQYF
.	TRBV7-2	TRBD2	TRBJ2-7	TGTGCCAGCAGTTTTCTCTCTCTAGCGGGAGACGAGCAGTACTTC	CASSFLSLAGDEQYF
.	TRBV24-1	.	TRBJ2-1	TGTGCCACCAGTCAGCCGGGACTGTACTACAATGAGCAGTTCTTC	CATSQPGLYYNEQFF
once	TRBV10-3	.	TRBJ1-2	TGTGCCATCAGTGAGGTCGGAGTTACCTATGGCTACACCTTC	CAISEVGVTYGYTF
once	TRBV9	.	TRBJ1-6	TGTGCCAGCAGCAGCCACAGGGAATCACCCCTCCACTTT	CASSSHRESPLHF
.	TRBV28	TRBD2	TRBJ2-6	TGTGCCAGCAGTTTGGCGGGGGCTGGGGCCAACGTCCTGACTTTC	CASSLAGAGANVLTF
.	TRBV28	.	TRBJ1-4	TGTGCCAGCAGTTTGAGTGAAAAACTGTTTTTT	CASSLSEKLFF
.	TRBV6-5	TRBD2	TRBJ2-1	TGTGCCAGCAGTTACTCGACTAGCGGGATAAATGAGCAGTTCTTC	CASSYSTSGINEQFF
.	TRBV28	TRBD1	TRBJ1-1	TGTGCCAGCAGTTCCCCGACAGGGGGCGGCACTGAAGCTTTCTTT	CASSSPTGGGTEAFF
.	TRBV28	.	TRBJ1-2	TGTGCCAGCAGTTTTCGAGGTTATTATGGCTACACCTTC	CASSFRGYYGYTF
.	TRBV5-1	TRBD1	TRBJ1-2	TGCGCCAGCAGCCCAATATCCGGGACAGGCTATGGCTACACCTTC	CASSPISGTGYGYTF